Sequencing of this TCR beta chain was carried out in a study of T-cell reconstitution after alpha-beta-depleted transplantation in children. A TCRbeta library incorporating unique molecular identifiers was prepared. Using its own MiXCR run on the PCR reads, TCRdb lists one record per CDR3 protein. The profile shows roughly 100,000 distinct CDR3 sequences, approximately 6% of them singletons. The ends lost 10 bases at V and 5 bases at J; junction bases unmatched: 11. The CDR3 loop spans 14 amino acids. Germline CDR1 is KGHSH and CDR2 is LQKENI. Whole-study findings and limits: At the one-year point after transplant, T-cell counts and TCRbeta diversity were found to come mostly from T cells that had been newly produced.

Points on this clonotype: The antigen remains undetermined.

The J gene is TRBJ2-1, the V gene TRBV18, with 7 bases lining up with TRBD2. Sequences were derived from PBMCs, mostly from graft donor cells, sampled 60 days after TCRalphabeta/CD19-depleted stem cell transplant. This TCR derives from a female patient under 10 years old who had a stem cell transplant for Fanconi anemia, so the T cells may come from the graft donor. CDR3 residues: CATGIWGGNNEQFF. DNA for the CDR3: TGTGCCACCGGAATATGGGGGGGAAACAATGAGCAGTTCTTC.